The 8 T cell receptor beta chains in this list originate from one sample, sequenced in a study of cytomegalovirus exposure and HLA in healthy donors. TCRdb's table, derived via immunoSEQ multiplex PCR, lists solely in-frame clones and lacks some. The sample records 80,000 to 95,000 clones, 90% to 95% being singletons. The sample taken for sequencing was PBMCs. The receptors here all came from a woman aged 25 to 39 in good health and CMV-seropositive.

This chain links TRBV7-2 with TRBJ2-7; 14 bases agree with TRBD2. V gave up 4 bases and J gave up 4 bases; unmatched junction bases: 3. CDR1 is SGHTA, CDR2 FQGNSA, per germline. The CDR3 has 15 residues. The CDR3, as DNA: TGTGCCAGCAGCTCTGGGACTAGCGGGAGATACGAGCAGTACTTC. It codes for CASSSGTSGRYEQYF.

V usage is TRBV19 and J usage is TRBJ1-2, with D possibly TRBD1 on 6 matching bases. Per germline, CDR1 LNHDA and CDR2 SQIVND (reference sequence). The CDR3 runs 11 residues. V lost 7 bases and J 5 bases, leaving 8 bases between the germline ends. CDR3 sequence: CASKQGYGYTF. For the CDR3, the DNA is TGTGCCAGTAAACAGGGATATGGCTACACCTTC. Based on the CDR3 plus reference TRBV19 and TRBJ1-2, the full variable domain is DGGITQSPKYLFRKEGQNVTLSCEQNLNHDAMYWYRQDPGQGLRLIYYSQIVNDFQKGDIAEGYSVSREKKESFPLTVTSAQKNPTAFYLCASKQGYGYTFGSGTRLTVV.

V gene TRBV6-1 combines with J gene TRBJ2-2, with 8 bases fitting TRBD2. CDR1 MNHNS and CDR2 SASEGT come from the germline V gene. This CDR3 is 14 amino acids long. V lost 4 bases to trimming and J lost 7 bases; unmatched junction nucleotides: 5. CDR3 amino acids: CASSVGRDGGELFF. In DNA form, the CDR3 reads TGTGCCAGCAGTGTCGGGAGGGATGGCGGGGAGCTGTTTTTT.

The chain carries TRBV27 and TRBJ2-1, with 7 bases that match TRBD2. Germline lookup yields CDR1 MNHEY and CDR2 SMNVEV (reference sequence). With 3 bases clipped from V and 7 bases from J, the junction kept 9 bases outside the gene matches. This CDR3 is built from 15 residues. CDR3 nucleotide sequence: TGTGCCAGCAGTTTCGGACTAGAGGTGTTGAATGAGCAGTTCTTC. Protein product: CASSFGLEVLNEQFF.

J is TRBJ2-1 and V is TRBV11-2, with 7 bases identical to TRBD1. The CDR3 is made up of 14 amino acids. Trimming cost V 5 bases and J 6 bases; bases outside gene matches: 7. Germline V lookup: CDR1 SGHAT, CDR2 FQNNGV. The CDR3 sequence is CASSRLRDSNEQFF. CDR3 DNA: TGTGCCAGCAGCCGGCTCCGGGACAGCAATGAGCAGTTCTTC.

V usage is TRBV7-9 and J usage is TRBJ2-7, with TRBD2 matching 10 bases. The CDR3 is 15 residues long. Looked up from germline, CDR1 is SEHNR and CDR2 is FQNEAQ (reference sequence). V gave up 5 bases and J gave up 3 bases; unmatched junction bases: 7. The chain's CDR3 is CASSASPSGGYEQYF. The DNA of the CDR3 is TGTGCCAGCAGCGCTTCCCCTAGCGGGGGCTACGAGCAGTACTTC. The full variable domain, in which reference TRBV7-9 and TRBJ2-7 provide the parts outside the CDR3, is DTGVSQNPRHKITKRGQNVTFRCDPISEHNRLYWYRQTLGQGPEFLTYFQNEAQLEKSRLLSDRFSAERPKGSFSTLEIQRTEQGDSAMYLCASSASPSGGYEQYFGPGTRLTVT.

V and J are TRBV11-2 and TRBJ2-7; tentative D call: TRBD1 (5 bases). Trimming took off 0 bases at V and 6 bases at J, with 15 bases between the two ends. The CDR3 totals 15 residues. The germline gives CDR1 SGHAT, CDR2 FQNNGV. The CDR3 loop reads CASSLDQGPATEQYF. For the CDR3, the DNA is TGTGCCAGCAGCTTAGATCAGGGCCCCGCTACCGAGCAGTACTTC.

This clone has just one count. The chain employs TRBV7-2 and TRBJ2-2; TRBD2 matches 9 bases. V shed 5 bases, J shed 5 bases, and the junction held 9 bases outside the gene matches. This CDR3 spans 16 amino acids. The germline V gene has CDR1 SGHTA and CDR2 FQGNSA. This CDR3 is CASSRPLAGQTGELFF. DNA of the CDR3: TGTGCCAGCAGCCGCCCACTAGCGGGCCAGACCGGGGAGCTGTTTTTT.